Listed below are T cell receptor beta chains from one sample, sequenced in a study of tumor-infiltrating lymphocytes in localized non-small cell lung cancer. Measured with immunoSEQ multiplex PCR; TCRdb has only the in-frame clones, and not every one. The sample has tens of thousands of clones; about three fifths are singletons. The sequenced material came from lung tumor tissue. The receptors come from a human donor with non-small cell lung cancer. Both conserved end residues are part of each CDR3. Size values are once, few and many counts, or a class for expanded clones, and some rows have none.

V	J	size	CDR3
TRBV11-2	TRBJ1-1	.	CASSRDIFEAFF
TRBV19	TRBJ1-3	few	CASNTGGSSSGNTIYF
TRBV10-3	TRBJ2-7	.	CAISELRGEQYF
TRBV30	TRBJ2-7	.	CAFEDATLTYEQYF
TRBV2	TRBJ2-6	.	CASSLDKAGANVLTF
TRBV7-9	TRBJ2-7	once	CASSLVAIGEQYF
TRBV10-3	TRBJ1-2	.	CAISEGTGPAGYTF
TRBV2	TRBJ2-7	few	CASMPGLYSYEQYF
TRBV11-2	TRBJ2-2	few	CASSWGAGELFF
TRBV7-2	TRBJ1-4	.	CASSRANEKLFF
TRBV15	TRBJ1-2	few	CATSFGTGSYYGYTF
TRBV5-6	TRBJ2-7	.	CASSRLYEQYF
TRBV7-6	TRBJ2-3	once	CASSLGLPTDTQYF
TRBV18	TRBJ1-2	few	CASSEGADYGYTF
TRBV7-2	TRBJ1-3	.	CASSPVTGTILFSGNTIYF
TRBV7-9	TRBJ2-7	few	CASSSDPYEQYF
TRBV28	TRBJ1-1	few	CASSPTGADAMNTEAFF
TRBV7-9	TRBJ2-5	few	CASSLEVGTQYF
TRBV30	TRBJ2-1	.	CAWSSLGLAETYNEQFF
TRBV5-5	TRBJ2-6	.	CASSPRTGRLVPGANVLTF
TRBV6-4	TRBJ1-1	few	CASSPGGQPTEAFF
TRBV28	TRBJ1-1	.	CASSLTTGGATEAFF
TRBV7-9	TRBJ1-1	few	CASRHRTPQQGNTEAFF
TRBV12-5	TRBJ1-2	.	CASGLVFSAYTF
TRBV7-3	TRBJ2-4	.	CASSSPGHPRNIQYF
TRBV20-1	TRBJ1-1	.	CSARQDAEAFF
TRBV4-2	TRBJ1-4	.	CASSQDPGQREKLFF
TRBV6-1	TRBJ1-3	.	CASRTGSDSGNTIYF
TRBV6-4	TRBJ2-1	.	CASSDSAGSYNEQFF
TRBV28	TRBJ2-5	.	CASSRLGSVQETQYF
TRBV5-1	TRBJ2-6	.	CASSLVTGFRGSTGANVLTF
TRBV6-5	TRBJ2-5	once	CASRRTGEETQYF
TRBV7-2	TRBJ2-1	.	CASSLMRYNEQFF
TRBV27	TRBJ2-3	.	CASSSQREGADTQYF
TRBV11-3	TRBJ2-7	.	CASSLEGQGAPTYEQYF
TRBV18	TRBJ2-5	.	CASSPLIGQETQYF
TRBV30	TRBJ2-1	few	CAWTRADSYNEQFF
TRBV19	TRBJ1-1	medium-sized	CASSNLPSGTEAFF
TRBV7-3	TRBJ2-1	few	CASSSPRTVYNEQFF
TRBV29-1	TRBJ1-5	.	CSVGAGNQPQHF
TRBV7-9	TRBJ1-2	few	CASSLGEWGDGYTF
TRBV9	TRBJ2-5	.	CASSGGTGGAETQYF
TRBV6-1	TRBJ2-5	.	CASSEGTGGWETQYF
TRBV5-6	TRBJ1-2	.	CASSGTGGNYGYTF
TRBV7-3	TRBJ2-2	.	CASSLRGTGELFF
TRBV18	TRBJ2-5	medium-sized	CASSQSGPQETQYF
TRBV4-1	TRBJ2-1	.	CASSQTSGRGNEQFF